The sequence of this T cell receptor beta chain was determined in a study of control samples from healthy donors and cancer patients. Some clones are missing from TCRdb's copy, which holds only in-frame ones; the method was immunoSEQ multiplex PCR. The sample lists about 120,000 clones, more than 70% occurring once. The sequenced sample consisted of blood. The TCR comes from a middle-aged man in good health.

In nucleotides, the CDR3 is TGTGCCAGCAGCTTGGTGGGACAGGGGGACTATGGCTACACCTTC. Amino acid sequence: CASSLVGQGDYGYTF. This chain joins TRBV5-6 and TRBJ1-2; 11 nucleotides line up with TRBD1. Trimming at V came to 0 bases and at J to 3 bases, leaving 1 base not matched to a gene. The CDR3 loop spans 15 amino acids. CDR1 and CDR2 (germline): SGHDT, YYEEEE.